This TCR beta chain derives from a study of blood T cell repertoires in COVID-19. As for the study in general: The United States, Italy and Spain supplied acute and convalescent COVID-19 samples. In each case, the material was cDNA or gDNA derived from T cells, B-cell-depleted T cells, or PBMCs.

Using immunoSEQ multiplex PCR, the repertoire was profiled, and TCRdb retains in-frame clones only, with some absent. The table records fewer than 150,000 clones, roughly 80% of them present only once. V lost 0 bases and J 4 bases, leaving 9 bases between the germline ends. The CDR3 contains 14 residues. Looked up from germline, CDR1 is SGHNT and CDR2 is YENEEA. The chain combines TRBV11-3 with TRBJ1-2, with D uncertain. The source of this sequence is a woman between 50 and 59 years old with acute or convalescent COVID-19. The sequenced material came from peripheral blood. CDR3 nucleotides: TGTGCCAGCAGCTTAGATGCAACGGGCTATGGCTACACCTTC. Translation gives CASSLDATGYGYTF.